These 21 T cell receptor beta chains originate from one sample sequenced in a study of stem cell transplantation in POMP-related autoinflammatory disease. Sequencing was performed with immunoSEQ multiplex PCR; in TCRdb, only in-frame clones are kept and a portion is missing. The table lists some 68,000 clones, roughly 88% of them singletons. The sequencing used CD4+ T cells from PBMCs, collected after stem cell transplantation. The receptor source for this set is a human patient with POMP-related autoinflammation and immune dysregulation (PRAID). The graft donor may be the source of some T cells.

The rearrangement joins TRBV19 to TRBJ1-1, with D unclear. The CDR3 covers 15 residues. Germline V gene sequence: CDR1 LNHDA, CDR2 SQIVND (reference sequence). V gave up 4 bases and J gave up 4 bases, with 16 bases separating them. The DNA for the CDR3 is TGTGCCAGTAGTACCCCTTACGGGAGCGGCACTGAAGCTTTCTTT. Translated: CASSTPYGSGTEAFF.

The CDR3 DNA reads TGTGCCAGCAGCGAGCCGGGACAGGGAAAACTGTTTTTT. Residues: CASSEPGQGKLFF. V and J are TRBV9 and TRBJ1-4; 9 bases align to TRBD1. The length of the CDR3 is 13 residues. Trimming cost V 3 bases and J 10 bases; bases outside gene matches: 4. Germline V gives CDR1 SGDLS, CDR2 YYNGEE.

The genes are TRBV3-1 (or the pseudogene TRBV3-2) and TRBJ2-1; D not certain. The germline V and J ends were trimmed by 1 base and 9 bases, with 10 bases remaining between them. The CDR3 runs to 13 residues. Looked up from germline, CDR1 is LGHDT and CDR2 is YNNKEL (reference sequence). CDR3 sequence reads: CASSQGVQGEQFF. The CDR3 DNA reads as TGTGCCAGCAGCCAAGGAGTGCAAGGTGAGCAGTTCTTC.

The chain employs TRBV6-4 and TRBJ2-7; D might be TRBD1 or TRBD2, each matching 5 bases. Germline V lookup: CDR1 MRHNA, CDR2 SNTAGT. V was shortened by 2 bases and J by 2 bases, with 13 bases between the two germline ends. This CDR3 contains 15 residues. CDR3 nucleotides: TGTGCCAGCAGTGACACTTGTAGGGACCCCTACGAGCAGTACGTC. This sequence encodes CASSDTCRDPYEQYV.

The chain employs TRBV28 and TRBJ1-1; no clear D. Looked up from germline, CDR1 is MDHEN and CDR2 is SYDVKM. The ends were cut back, 4 bases at V and 4 bases at J, with 4 bases in the middle. The CDR3 is 11 residues long. CDR3: CASSSSTEAFF. In DNA, the CDR3 is TGTGCCAGCAGTTCCTCCACTGAAGCTTTCTTT.

The CDR3 loop reads CASSLEGRDTDTQYF. The CDR3, as DNA: TGTGCCAGCAGCTTAGAGGGAAGGGACACAGATACGCAGTATTTT. This rearrangement joins TRBV11-3 to TRBJ2-3; D gene unclear. Germline loops: CDR1 SGHNT, CDR2 YENEEA. This CDR3 is built from 15 residues. The V end lost 0 bases, the J end lost 2 bases, and 9 bases lay between the germline ends.

V usage is TRBV2 and J usage is TRBJ2-5; D call uncertain. Germline assignment: CDR1 SNHLY and CDR2 FYNNEI. Trimming left V 2 bases short and J 2 bases short, with 9 bases between. This CDR3 region has 14 residues. The CDR3 DNA is TGTGCCAGCAGTGAACGGGCGGCTCAAGAGACCCAGTACTTC. Protein sequence: CASSERAAQETQYF.

The chain carries TRBV2 and TRBJ2-7; D perhaps matches TRBD2 (6 bases). The CDR3 length is 20 residues. Trimming left V 3 bases short and J 1 base short, with 28 bases between. In germline, CDR1 is SNHLY, CDR2 FYNNEI. The CDR3 DNA is TGTGCCAGCAGTGATCCCCTCGTTCTATGGTTGGGGACTCAATCCTACGAGCAGTACTTC. Residues: CASSDPLVLWLGTQSYEQYF. The entire variable domain, with the rest obtained from reference TRBV2 and TRBJ2-7, is as follows: EPEVTQTPSHQVTQMGQEVILRCVPISNHLYFYWYRQILGQKVEFLVSFYNNEISEKSEIFDDQFSVERPDGSNFTLKIRSTKLEDSAMYFCASSDPLVLWLGTQSYEQYFGPGTRLTVT.

The chain joins TRBV13 to TRBJ1-2; no reliable D call. The germline V gene encodes CDR1 PRHDT and CDR2 FYEKMQ (reference sequence). This CDR3 is built from 13 residues. Trimming pared 2 bases from V and 5 bases from J, leaving 9 bases between. The CDR3 DNA sequence: TGTGCCAGCAGCTTACCGCAAAGATATGGCTACACCTTC. Encoded protein: CASSLPQRYGYTF.

The V and J genes are TRBV2 and TRBJ2-1; a weak D match, TRBD1 (5 bases). Looked up from germline, CDR1 is SNHLY and CDR2 is FYNNEI. The length of the CDR3 is 15 residues. V was shortened by 4 bases and J by 2 bases, with 12 bases between the two germline ends. This chain's CDR3 is CASSAQGPPYNEQFF. The CDR3 region has the DNA TGTGCCAGCAGTGCCCAGGGTCCCCCCTACAATGAGCAGTTCTTC.

The V and J genes are TRBV6-6 and TRBJ2-7; 9 bases fit TRBD1. There are 13 residues in the CDR3. V lost 6 bases and J lost 6; bases outside the gene matches: 6. Germline CDR1 and CDR2: MNHNY and SVGAGI (reference sequence). CDR3 nucleotide sequence: TGTGCCAGCAGGCCAGGACAGGGGTCCGAGCAGTACGTC. Translation: CASRPGQGSEQYV.

V gene TRBV27 combines with J gene TRBJ2-7; 11 nucleotides line up with TRBD2. Germline lookup yields CDR1 MNHEY and CDR2 SMNVEV (reference sequence). V gave up 4 bases and J gave up 4 bases; unmatched junction bases: 6. The CDR3 contains 15 residues. CDR3 DNA sequence: TGTGCCAGCAGTTATAGCGGGAGGGCCAAGTACGAGCAGTACTTC. This encodes CASSYSGRAKYEQYF.

The CDR3 nucleotides are TGTGCCAGCAGCTCATTTCCGGAGAAGGGCTCTGGAAACACCATATATTTT. This codes for CASSSFPEKGSGNTIYF. The genes are TRBV11-2 and TRBJ1-3; unclear D gene. The V end lost 4 bases, the J end lost 0 bases, and 16 bases lay between the germline ends. The CDR3 spans 17 residues. Per the germline V gene, CDR1 is SGHAT and CDR2 is FQNNGV.

There are a few counts of this clone. The rearrangement uses TRBV6-2 or TRBV6-3 and TRBJ1-2; no definite D call. In germline, CDR1 is MNHEY, CDR2 SVGEGT. This CDR3 comprises 15 residues. The V end was cut by 5 bases, the J end by 8 bases, with 21 bases between. The CDR3 spells CASSPDRDVYPGYTF. As DNA, the CDR3 is TGTGCCAGCAGTCCCGATCGGGATGTTTATCCGGGCTACACCTTC.

J is TRBJ2-5 and V is TRBV4-2; TRBD1 agrees at 7 bases. Germline V lookup: CDR1 LGHNA, CDR2 YNFKEQ. J gave up 5 bases and V 0 bases, and 3 bases lay outside the gene matches. The CDR3 has 14 amino acids. This chain's CDR3 is CASSQERGPETQYF. In DNA form, the CDR3 reads TGTGCCAGCAGCCAAGAGAGGGGGCCGGAGACCCAGTACTTC.

The V call is TRBV19, the J call TRBJ2-3; D is tentatively TRBD1 or TRBD2 (5 bases each). Germline-derived CDR1 and CDR2 are LNHDA and SQIVND (reference sequence). The V end was cut by 8 bases, the J end by 0 bases, with 9 bases between. CDR3 length: 13 amino acids. The CDR3 nucleotides read TGTGCCAGTTGGGACGTAAGCACAGATACGCAGTATTTT. It codes for CASWDVSTDTQYF.

The J gene is TRBJ1-2, the V gene TRBV11-2; D perhaps matches TRBD1 (6 bases). The CDR3 runs to 18 residues. V was cut by 4 bases and J by 2 bases, with 23 bases left in between. Germline CDR1 is SGHAT and CDR2 is FQNNGV. The CDR3 is CASSSLIRLRGANYGYTF. CDR3 bases: TGTGCCAGCAGCTCACTTATTCGCCTCAGGGGCGCCAACTATGGCTACACCTTC.

The chain recombines TRBV5-1 with TRBJ1-6; D is uncertain. V lost 2 bases, J lost 8 bases, and 11 bases lay in between. The CDR3 has 14 residues. CDR1 is SGHRS and CDR2 is YFSETQ in the germline V gene. This CDR3 is CASSLRTAYSPLHF. The CDR3 nucleotides are TGCGCCAGCAGCTTAAGGACTGCTTATTCACCCCTCCACTTT.

V usage is TRBV5-1 and J usage is TRBJ1-1; 7 bases are a match to TRBD1. J was trimmed by 7 bases and V by 5 bases; bases with no gene match: 5. This CDR3 is 12 amino acids long. Germline V gives CDR1 SGHRS, CDR2 YFSETQ. CDR3 bases: TGCGCCAGCAGTATGGACAGGCTTGAAGCTTTCTTT. Its protein product is CASSMDRLEAFF.

This chain links TRBV6-4 with TRBJ2-5; perhaps D is TRBD1 or TRBD2 (5 bases each). Germline lookup yields CDR1 MRHNA and CDR2 SNTAGT. The CDR3 sequence is 14 residues long. V lost 6 bases, J lost 5 bases, and 16 bases lay in between. The CDR3 reads CASRNPGPGETQYF. The DNA for the CDR3 is TGTGCCAGCAGGAACCCGGGGCCTGGGGAGACCCAGTACTTC.

The chain combines TRBV5-4 with TRBJ2-7, with D tentatively TRBD1 (5 bases). Trimming pared 2 bases from V and 0 bases from J, leaving 15 bases between. The CDR3 consists of 16 residues. Germline lookup yields CDR1 SGHNT and CDR2 YYREEE (reference sequence). DNA of the CDR3: TGTGCCAGCAGCTTTGACTCAGGGCACCTCTCCTACGAGCAGTACGTC. Translating gives CASSFDSGHLSYEQYV.